Listed below are T cell receptor beta chains from one sample, sequenced in a study of T-cell reconstitution after alpha-beta-depleted transplantation in children. TCRdb independently ran MiXCR on the PCR reads; one entry per CDR3 protein. The sample holds 200,000 to 250,000 distinct CDR3 sequences; about a quarter are singletons and the top ten take approximately 2.5%. Sample: PBMCs, taken before TCRalphabeta/CD19-depleted stem cell transplant. These receptors originate from a girl aged 2 to 9 with Fanconi anemia, due to receive a stem cell transplant. Both conserved end residues are part of each CDR3. D genes are given only for firm matches. Clone size is not always given. Where it is, it says once, few, many or a class for expanded clones.

TRBJ1-2 many TRBD1 TRBV28 TGTGCCAGCCGGGACAGGGGCCATGGCTACACCTTC CASRDRGHGYTF
TRBJ2-5 few NA TRBV3-1 TGTGCCAGCAGCCAAGATCTTACGAAGCGGGAGACCCAGTACTTC CASSQDLTKRETQYF
TRBJ2-3 many NA TRBV6-5 TGTGCCAGCAGTTACTCGTCTAGCGCGAGCACAGATACGCAGTATTTT CASSYSSSASTDTQYF
TRBJ2-3 few NA TRBV30 TGTGCCTGGAGTGTAGGTGGGGAAGATACGCAGTATTTT CAWSVGGEDTQYF
TRBJ2-3 NA TRBD2 TRBV6-1 TGTGCCAGCATAAGAACGGGACTAGGCGGACGGGAGTATTTT CASIRTGLGGREYF
TRBJ2-3 NA TRBD2 TRBV29-1 TGCAGCGTTGATACCATAGCGGGGGAAAGCACAGATACGCAGTATTTT CSVDTIAGESTDTQYF
TRBJ2-2 many TRBD2 TRBV5-1 TGCGCCAGCAGCCCGAGGGCTAGCGGTAACACCGGGGAGCTGTTTTTT CASSPRASGNTGELFF
TRBJ2-3 few NA TRBV7-2 TGTGCCAGCAGCTTTCTGAGGGCCGTAGATACGCAGTATTTT CASSFLRAVDTQYF
TRBJ2-7 NA NA TRBV9 TGTGCCAGCAGCGTAGGGGGTTCCACTACCTACGAGCAGTACTTC CASSVGGSTTYEQYF
TRBJ2-1 NA NA TRBV6-1 TGTGCCAGCAGCGAGACGGAAAGCTCCTACAATGAGCAGTTCTTC CASSETESSYNEQFF
TRBJ2-3 many NA TRBV10-3 TGTGCCATCAGTGAGTCAGTTAGCACAGATACGCAGTATTTT CAISESVSTDTQYF
TRBJ2-7 many TRBD2 TRBV20-1 TGCAGTGCTAGAGACCCTAGCGGGAGGGACTACGAGCAGTACTTC CSARDPSGRDYEQYF
TRBJ2-7 many NA TRBV5-1 TGCGCCAGCAGCCCTCAGGGACACCTCTCCTACGAGCAGTACTTC CASSPQGHLSYEQYF
TRBJ2-2 NA TRBD2 TRBV6-1 TGTGCCAGCAGTGAGGGGGGGTACACCGGGGAGCTGTTTTTT CASSEGGYTGELFF
TRBJ2-5 many NA TRBV7-8 TGTGCCAGCAGCGCAACTCGGGAGACCCAGTACTTC CASSATRETQYF
TRBJ2-7 many TRBD2 TRBV9 TGTGCCAGCAGCGTCTCTAGCGGGAGCTCCTACGAGCAGTACTTC CASSVSSGSSYEQYF
TRBJ2-5 NA TRBD2 TRBV6-5 TGTGCCAGCAGTTCGACTAGCGGGGTCCAAGAGACCCAGTACTTC CASSSTSGVQETQYF
TRBJ2-5 NA TRBD2 TRBV20-1 TGCAGTGCTACCTTAGCGGGGGGAACGGAGACCCAGTACTTC CSATLAGGTETQYF
TRBJ1-2 NA NA TRBV21-1 TGTGCCAGCAGCATGGAAGGAGACAGGGCCTACTATGGCTACACCTTC CASSMEGDRAYYGYTF
TRBJ2-2 few NA TRBV28 TGTGCCAGCGGATCTCTCGCGAACACCGGGGAGCTGTTTTTT CASGSLANTGELFF
TRBJ1-4 NA NA TRBV20-1 TGCAGTGCTAGAGGGGGACAAGTTCGGGAAAAACTGTTTTTT CSARGGQVREKLFF
TRBJ2-2 few NA TRBV27 TGTGCCAGCAGTGGATATCCCGGGGAGCTGTTTTTT CASSGYPGELFF
TRBJ2-7 many TRBD2 TRBV20-1 TGCAGTGCTAGCGGGAGCGGGGGGGCTTTTTCCGAGCAGTACTTC CSASGSGGAFSEQYF
TRBJ2-3 many NA TRBV9 TGTGCCAGCAGCGCCGGCCCGCCTAACACAGATACGCAGTATTTT CASSAGPPNTDTQYF
TRBJ2-7 many NA TRBV29-1 TGCAGCGTTGGAGGGGGGACCTCCTACGAGCAGTACTTC CSVGGGTSYEQYF
TRBJ2-1 NA TRBD2 TRBV29-1 TGCAGCGTTGATGCGGGAGGGCGCACTGAGCAGTTCTTC CSVDAGGRTEQFF
TRBJ1-5 many NA TRBV6-5 TGTGCCAGCAGTTACCCAGGGCCTTATCAGCCCCAGCATTTT CASSYPGPYQPQHF
TRBJ1-2 many TRBD1 TRBV20-1 TGCAGTGCTAGAGGGACAGGGACTTTGCATGGCTACACCTTC CSARGTGTLHGYTF